This TCR beta chain was recorded in a study of PD-1 blockade in classical Hodgkin lymphoma. As for this clone: Antigen specificity is unknown.

Germline lookup yields CDR1 GTSNPN and CDR2 SVGIG (reference sequence). This CDR3 contains 15 residues. V gave up 3 bases and J gave up 0 bases, with 14 bases separating them. Generated by immunoSEQ multiplex PCR, the TCRdb table keeps only in-frame clones and is missing some. Counted here are roughly 100,000 clones, 93% occurring once; the ten biggest clones make up roughly 1.9%. Regarding the study as a whole: Reported findings placed baseline TCR diversity lower in newly diagnosed patients (compared with healthy donors).

Time point specified: cycle 4 day 1 (C4D1), after more than five weeks of nivolumab. Every one of the patients relapsed after autologous stem cell transplantation (brentuximab vedotin exposure was variable). This TCR came from a human donor with classical Hodgkin lymphoma. The sample was peripheral blood mononuclear cells (PBMCs), taken before the fourth cycle of nivolumab. J is TRBJ1-1 and V is TRBV30; D perhaps matches TRBD1 (5 bases). The CDR3, as DNA: TGTGCCTGGAGCGTCCCCGGGGCGCTGAACACTGAAGCTTTCTTT. Protein product: CAWSVPGALNTEAFF.